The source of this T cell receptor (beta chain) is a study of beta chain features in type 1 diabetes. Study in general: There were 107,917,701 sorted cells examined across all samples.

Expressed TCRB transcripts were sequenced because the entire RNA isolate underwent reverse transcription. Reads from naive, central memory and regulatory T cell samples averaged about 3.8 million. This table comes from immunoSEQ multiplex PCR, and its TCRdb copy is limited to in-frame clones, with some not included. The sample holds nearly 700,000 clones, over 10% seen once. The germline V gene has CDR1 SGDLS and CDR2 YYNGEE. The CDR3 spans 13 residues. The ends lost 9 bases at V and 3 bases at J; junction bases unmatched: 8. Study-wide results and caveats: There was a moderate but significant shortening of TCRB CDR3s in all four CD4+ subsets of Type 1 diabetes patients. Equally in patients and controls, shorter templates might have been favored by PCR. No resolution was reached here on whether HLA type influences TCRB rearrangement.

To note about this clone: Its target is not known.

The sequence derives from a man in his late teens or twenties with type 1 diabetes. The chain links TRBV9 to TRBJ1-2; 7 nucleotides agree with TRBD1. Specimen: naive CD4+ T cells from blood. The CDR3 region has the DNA TGTGCCACCTCGACAGGGCTAGACTATGGCTACACCTTC. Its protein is CATSTGLDYGYTF.